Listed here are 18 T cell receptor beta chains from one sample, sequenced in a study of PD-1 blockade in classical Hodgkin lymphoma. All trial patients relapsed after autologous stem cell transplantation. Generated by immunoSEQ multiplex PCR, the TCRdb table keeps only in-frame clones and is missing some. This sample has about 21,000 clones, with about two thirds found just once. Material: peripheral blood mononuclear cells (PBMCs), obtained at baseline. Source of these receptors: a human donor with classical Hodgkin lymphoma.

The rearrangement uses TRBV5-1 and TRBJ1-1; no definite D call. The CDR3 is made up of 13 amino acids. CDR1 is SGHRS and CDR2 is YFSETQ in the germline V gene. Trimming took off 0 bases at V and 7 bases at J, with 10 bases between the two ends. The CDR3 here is CASSLERGFEAFF. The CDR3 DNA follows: TGCGCCAGCAGCTTGGAACGGGGTTTTGAAGCTTTCTTT.

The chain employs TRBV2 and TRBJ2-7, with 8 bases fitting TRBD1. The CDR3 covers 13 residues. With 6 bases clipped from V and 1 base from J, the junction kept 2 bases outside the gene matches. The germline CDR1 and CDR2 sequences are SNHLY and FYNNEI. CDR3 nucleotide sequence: TGTGCCAGCAGACACAGGGGGTCCTACGAGCAGTACTTC. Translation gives CASRHRGSYEQYF.

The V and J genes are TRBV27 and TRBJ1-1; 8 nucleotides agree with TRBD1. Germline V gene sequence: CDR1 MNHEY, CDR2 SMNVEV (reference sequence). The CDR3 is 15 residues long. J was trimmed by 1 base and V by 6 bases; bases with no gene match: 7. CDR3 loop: CASRSRQGQNTEAFF. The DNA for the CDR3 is TGTGCCAGCAGGTCTAGACAGGGGCAGAACACTGAAGCTTTCTTT.

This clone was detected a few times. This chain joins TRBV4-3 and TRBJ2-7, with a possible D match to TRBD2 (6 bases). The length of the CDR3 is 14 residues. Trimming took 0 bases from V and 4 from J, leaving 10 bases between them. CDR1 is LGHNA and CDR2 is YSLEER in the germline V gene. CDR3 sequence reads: CASSQDGTSYEQYF. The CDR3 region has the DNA TGCGCCAGCAGCCAAGACGGGACTTCATACGAGCAGTACTTC.

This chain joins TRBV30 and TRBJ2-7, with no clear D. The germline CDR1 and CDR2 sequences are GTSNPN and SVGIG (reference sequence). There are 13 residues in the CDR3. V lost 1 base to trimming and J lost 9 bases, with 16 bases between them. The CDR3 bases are TGTGCCTGGAGTGGTAGCAACTTACGAGGGCAGTACTTC. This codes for CAWSGSNLRGQYF.

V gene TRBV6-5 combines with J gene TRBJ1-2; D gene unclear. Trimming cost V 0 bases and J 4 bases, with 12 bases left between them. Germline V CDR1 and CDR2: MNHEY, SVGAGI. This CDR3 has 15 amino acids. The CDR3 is CASSYSWQTSYGYTF. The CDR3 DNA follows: TGTGCCAGCAGTTACTCATGGCAGACCTCCTATGGCTACACCTTC.

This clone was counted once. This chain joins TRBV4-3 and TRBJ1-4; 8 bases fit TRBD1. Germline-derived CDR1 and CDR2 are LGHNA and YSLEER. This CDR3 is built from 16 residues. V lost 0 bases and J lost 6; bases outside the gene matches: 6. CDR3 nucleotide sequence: TGCGCCAGCAGCCAAGATGCGCAGGGGGCCGATGAAAAACTGTTTTTT. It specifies CASSQDAQGADEKLFF.

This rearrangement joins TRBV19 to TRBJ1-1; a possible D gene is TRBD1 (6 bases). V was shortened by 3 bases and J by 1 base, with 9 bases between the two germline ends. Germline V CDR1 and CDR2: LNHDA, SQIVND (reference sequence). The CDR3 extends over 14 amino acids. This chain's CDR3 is CASSMGHRNTEAFF. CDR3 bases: TGTGCCAGTAGTATGGGACACAGGAACACTGAAGCTTTCTTT.

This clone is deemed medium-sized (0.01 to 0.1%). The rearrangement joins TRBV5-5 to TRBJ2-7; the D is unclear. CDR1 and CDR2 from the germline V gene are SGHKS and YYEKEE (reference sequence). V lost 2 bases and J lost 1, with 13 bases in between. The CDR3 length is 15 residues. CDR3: CASSFFDYKSYEQYF. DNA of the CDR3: TGTGCCAGCAGCTTTTTCGATTATAAATCCTACGAGCAGTACTTC. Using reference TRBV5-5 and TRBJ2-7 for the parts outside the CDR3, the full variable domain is DAGVTQSPTHLIKTRGQQVTLRCSPISGHKSVSWYQQVLGQGPQFIFQYYEKEERGRGNFPDRFSARQFPNYSSELNVNALLLGDSALYLCASSFFDYKSYEQYFGPGTRLTVT.

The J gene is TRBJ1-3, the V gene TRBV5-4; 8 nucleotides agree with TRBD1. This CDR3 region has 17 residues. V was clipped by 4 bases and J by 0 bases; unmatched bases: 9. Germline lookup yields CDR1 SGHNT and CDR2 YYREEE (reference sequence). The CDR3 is CASSRGDRLSSGNTIYF. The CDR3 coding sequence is TGTGCCAGCAGCCGAGGGGACAGGCTGAGCTCTGGAAACACCATATATTTT.

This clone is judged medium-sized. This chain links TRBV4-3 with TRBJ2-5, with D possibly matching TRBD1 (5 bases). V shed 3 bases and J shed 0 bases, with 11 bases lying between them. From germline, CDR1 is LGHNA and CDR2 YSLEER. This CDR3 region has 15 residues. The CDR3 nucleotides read TGCGCCAGCAGCCACGGAAGGGGCTACCAAGAGACCCAGTACTTC. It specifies CASSHGRGYQETQYF.

CDR3 coding DNA: TGTGCCAGTAGAGACTCGACAGGGTCCACCGGGGAGCTGTTTTTT. Translation: CASRDSTGSTGELFF. The V call is TRBV28, the J call TRBJ2-2, with TRBD1 matching 7 bases. The CDR3 runs 15 residues. Germline lookup yields CDR1 MDHEN and CDR2 SYDVKM. The V segment lost 9 bases and the J segment 4 bases; nucleotides outside the gene matches: 11.

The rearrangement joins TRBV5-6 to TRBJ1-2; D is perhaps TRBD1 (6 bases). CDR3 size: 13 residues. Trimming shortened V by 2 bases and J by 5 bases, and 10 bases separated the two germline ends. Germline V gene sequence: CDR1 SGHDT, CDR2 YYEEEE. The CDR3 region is CASSFQDRYGYTF. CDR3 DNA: TGTGCCAGCAGCTTTCAGGACAGATATGGCTACACCTTC.

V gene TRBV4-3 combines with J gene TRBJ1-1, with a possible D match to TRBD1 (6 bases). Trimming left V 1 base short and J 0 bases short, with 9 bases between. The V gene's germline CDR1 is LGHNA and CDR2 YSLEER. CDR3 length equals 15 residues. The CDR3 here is CASSQVDSMNTEAFF. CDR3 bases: TGCGCCAGCAGCCAAGTGGACAGCATGAACACTGAAGCTTTCTTT.

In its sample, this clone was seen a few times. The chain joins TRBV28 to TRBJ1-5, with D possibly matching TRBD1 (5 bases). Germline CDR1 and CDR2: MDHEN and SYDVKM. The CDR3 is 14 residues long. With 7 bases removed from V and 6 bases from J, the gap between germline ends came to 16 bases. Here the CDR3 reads CASNRPRAAQPQHF. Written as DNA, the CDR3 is TGTGCCAGCAACCGTCCCAGGGCCGCTCAGCCCCAGCATTTT.

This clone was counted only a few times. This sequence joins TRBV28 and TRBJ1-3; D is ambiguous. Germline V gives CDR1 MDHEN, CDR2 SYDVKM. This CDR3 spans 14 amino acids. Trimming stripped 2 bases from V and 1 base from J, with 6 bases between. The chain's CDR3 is CASSLRISGNTIYF. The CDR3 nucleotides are TGTGCCAGCAGTTTACGGATTTCTGGAAACACCATATATTTT.

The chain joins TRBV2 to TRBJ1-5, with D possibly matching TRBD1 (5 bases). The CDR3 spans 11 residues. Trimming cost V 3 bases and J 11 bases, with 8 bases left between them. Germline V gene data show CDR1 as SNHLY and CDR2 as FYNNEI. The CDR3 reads CASSERDAQHF. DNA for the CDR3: TGTGCCAGCAGTGAGAGGGACGCCCAGCATTTT.

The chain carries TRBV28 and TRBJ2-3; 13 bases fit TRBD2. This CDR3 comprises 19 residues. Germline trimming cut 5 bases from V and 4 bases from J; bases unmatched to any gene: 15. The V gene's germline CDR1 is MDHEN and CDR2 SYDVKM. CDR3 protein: CASSLLEGTGTSGADTQYF. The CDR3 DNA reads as TGTGCCAGCAGTCTTCTCGAGGGAACCGGGACTAGCGGGGCAGATACGCAGTATTTT.